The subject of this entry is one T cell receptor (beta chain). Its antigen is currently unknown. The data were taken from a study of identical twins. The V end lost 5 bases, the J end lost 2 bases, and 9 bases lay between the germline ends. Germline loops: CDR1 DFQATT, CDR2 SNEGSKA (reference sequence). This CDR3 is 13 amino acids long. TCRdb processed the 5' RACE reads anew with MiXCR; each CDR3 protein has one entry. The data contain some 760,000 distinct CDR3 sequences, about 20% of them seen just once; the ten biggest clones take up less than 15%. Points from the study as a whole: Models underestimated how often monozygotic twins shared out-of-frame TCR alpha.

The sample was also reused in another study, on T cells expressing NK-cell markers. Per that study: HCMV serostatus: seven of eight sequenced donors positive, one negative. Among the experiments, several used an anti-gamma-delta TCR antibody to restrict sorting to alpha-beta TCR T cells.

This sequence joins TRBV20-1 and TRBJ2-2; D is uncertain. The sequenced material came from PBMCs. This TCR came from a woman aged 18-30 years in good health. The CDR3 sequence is CSAPSGNTGELFF. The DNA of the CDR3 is TGCAGTGCTCCGTCGGGTAACACCGGGGAGCTGTTTTTT.